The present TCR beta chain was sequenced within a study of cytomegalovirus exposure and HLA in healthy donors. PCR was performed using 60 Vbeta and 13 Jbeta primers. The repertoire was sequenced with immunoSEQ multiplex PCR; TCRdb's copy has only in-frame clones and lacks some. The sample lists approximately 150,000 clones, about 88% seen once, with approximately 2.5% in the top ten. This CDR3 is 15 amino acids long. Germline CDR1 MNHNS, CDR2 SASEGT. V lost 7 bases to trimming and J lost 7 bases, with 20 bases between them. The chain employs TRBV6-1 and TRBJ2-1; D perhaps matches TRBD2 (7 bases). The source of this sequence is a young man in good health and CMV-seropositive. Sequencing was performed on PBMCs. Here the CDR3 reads CASIRGGALRNEQFF. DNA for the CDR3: TGTGCCAGCATAAGGGGGGGGGCGCTTCGAAATGAGCAGTTCTTC.